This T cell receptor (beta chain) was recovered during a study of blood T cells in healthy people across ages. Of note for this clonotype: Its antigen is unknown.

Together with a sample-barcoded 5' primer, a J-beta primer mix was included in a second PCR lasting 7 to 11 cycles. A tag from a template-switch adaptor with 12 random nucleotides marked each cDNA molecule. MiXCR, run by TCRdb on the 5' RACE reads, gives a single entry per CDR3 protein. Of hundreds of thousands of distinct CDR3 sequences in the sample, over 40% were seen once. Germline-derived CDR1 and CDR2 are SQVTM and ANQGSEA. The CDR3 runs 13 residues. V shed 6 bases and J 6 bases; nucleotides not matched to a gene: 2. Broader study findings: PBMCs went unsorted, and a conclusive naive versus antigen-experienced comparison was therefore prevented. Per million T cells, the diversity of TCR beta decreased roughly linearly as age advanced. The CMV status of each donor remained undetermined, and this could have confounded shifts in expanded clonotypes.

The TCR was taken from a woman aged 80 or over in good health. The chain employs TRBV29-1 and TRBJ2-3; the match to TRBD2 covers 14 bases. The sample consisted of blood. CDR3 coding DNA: TGCAGCGTGACTAGCGGGAGGGCGGATACGCAGTATTTT. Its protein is CSVTSGRADTQYF.